This T cell receptor beta chain was sequenced for a study of shared clonotypes between healthy human individuals. Study-wide context: Samples came from a couple of female and a few male donors aged 18 to 49. General study points: What rarefaction showed was incomplete sorted-subset sequencing despite large depth. The naive CD4 repertoires of a few donors were compared, and around 5% of clonotypes were shared.

In regard to this clone: The antigen is unknown.

Trimming stripped 10 bases from V and 5 bases from J, with 16 bases between. The CDR3 is 13 residues long. The V gene's germline CDR1 is SGHAT and CDR2 FQNNGV. Assay runs were performed at deep level. TCRdb's copy holds only in-frame clones and misses some; the assay was immunoSEQ multiplex PCR. The data show some 800,000 clones, around 93% seen once. Terminally differentiated effector memory CD45RA+ cells were excluded from the naive CD8 cells, which were CD45RO-negative and positively selected for CCR7. The sample taken for sequencing was naive CD8+ T cells sorted from blood. The chain recombines TRBV11-2 with TRBJ2-3; D gene uncertain. The receptor was derived from a man aged 25 to 45 in good health. The CDR3 sequence: CATRPGIRDTQYF. CDR3 DNA: TGTGCCACCCGACCCGGAATTCGAGATACGCAGTATTTT.